This entry lists 7 T cell receptor beta chains sequenced from one sample in a study of blood T cell repertoires in COVID-19. Sequenced by immunoSEQ multiplex PCR; TCRdb stores in-frame clones only, minus some. The sample yields 150,000 to 200,000 clones, around 82% seen once. Sequencing used peripheral blood. Receptor source: a human donor with acute or convalescent COVID-19. The donor label of this sample is uncertain.

The V gene is TRBV18, the J gene TRBJ2-7, with D unresolved. The germline gives CDR1 KGHSH, CDR2 LQKENI. Trimming removed 2 bases from V and 6 bases from J, with 8 bases in between. The CDR3 is 12 residues long. DNA for the CDR3: TGTGCCAGCTCACCAAACATCCCCGAGCAGTACTTC. It codes for CASSPNIPEQYF.

The chain joins TRBV10-1 to TRBJ2-7, with D tentatively TRBD1 (6 bases). CDR1 is WNHNN, CDR2 SYGVQD, per germline (reference sequence). This CDR3 comprises 11 residues. V shed 9 bases and J shed 4 bases, with 10 bases lying between them. The DNA of the CDR3 is TGCGCCAGTCCGGACAGATACGAGCAGTACTTC. It yields the protein CASPDRYEQYF.

This clone was seen a handful of times. J is TRBJ1-1 and V is TRBV7-2, with D unresolved. The germline V gene has CDR1 SGHTA and CDR2 FQGNSA. V shed 2 bases and J shed 4 bases, with 17 bases lying between them. This CDR3 region has 16 residues. The CDR3 region has the DNA TGTGCCAGCAGCTTATCACTGACTATCCCGGGCACTGAAGCTTTCTTT. Its protein is CASSLSLTIPGTEAFF.

The chain links TRBV28 to TRBJ1-2, with TRBD1 identical over 9 bases. This CDR3 has 14 residues. The germline V gene has CDR1 MDHEN and CDR2 SYDVKM. V trimming: 5 bases; J trimming: 5 bases; junction bases outside the gene matches: 6. The CDR3: CASSQQGAIYGYTF. CDR3 DNA sequence: TGTGCCAGCAGTCAACAGGGGGCGATTTATGGCTACACCTTC.

V is TRBV9 and J is TRBJ2-7; 9 nucleotides agree with TRBD1. The CDR3 contains 14 residues. Germline V gives CDR1 SGDLS, CDR2 YYNGEE. J was trimmed by 3 bases and V by 4 bases; bases with no gene match: 5. CDR3 in amino acids: CASSRGQGNYEQYF. CDR3 nucleotides: TGTGCCAGCAGCCGAGGACAGGGGAACTACGAGCAGTACTTC.

The CDR3 coding sequence is TGTGCCAGCACCAAGGGACTAGCGTTCCCCCGGCCAGGGAACGAGCAGTACTTC. Protein product: CASTKGLAFPRPGNEQYF. The V and J genes are TRBV27 and TRBJ2-7; 10 bases are a match to TRBD2. CDR1 is MNHEY, CDR2 SMNVEV, per germline (reference sequence). The CDR3 is 18 residues long. The J segment lost 5 bases and the V segment lost 7 bases, leaving 20 bases of the junction unmatched.

In its sample, this clone was seen a few times. The chain carries TRBV19 and TRBJ2-7, with D perhaps TRBD1 (5 bases). Trimming pared 6 bases from V and 3 bases from J, leaving 18 bases between. Germline assignment: CDR1 LNHDA and CDR2 SQIVND (reference sequence). This CDR3 contains 15 residues. The CDR3 coding sequence is TGTGCCAGTAGCACCGACAGTACCCCCTTCTACGAGCAGTACTTC. Protein: CASSTDSTPFYEQYF. The full variable domain, rest sourced from reference TRBV19 and TRBJ2-7, is DGGITQSPKYLFRKEGQNVTLSCEQNLNHDAMYWYRQDPGQGLRLIYYSQIVNDFQKGDIAEGYSVSREKKESFPLTVTSAQKNPTAFYLCASSTDSTPFYEQYFGPGTRLTVT.